The entry below gives a single T cell receptor (beta chain) sequence along with its context. The target antigen is unknown. The CDR3 spans 13 residues. With 3 bases removed from V and 10 bases from J, the gap between germline ends came to 18 bases. Per germline, CDR1 SQVTM and CDR2 ANQGSEA. This table comes from immunoSEQ multiplex PCR, and its TCRdb copy is limited to in-frame clones, with some not included. The table records over 100,000 clones, roughly nine tenths of them present only once. This entry belongs to a study of T cell responses to AZD1222 COVID-19 vaccine. Study-wide background: Recipients boosted at about 4 weeks or about 12 weeks are pooled.

General study results and limits: In a largely white British group with more females than males, clonal diversity was possibly underestimated. Nearly half of spike-specific TCRs reportedly go after variant regions that carry no mutations.

This specimen was peripheral blood, taken on day 0 of AZD1222 vaccination. The chain is built from TRBV29-1 and TRBJ1-2; tentatively, D is TRBD1 (6 bases). The clonotype comes from an adult in good health. The CDR3 nucleotides are TGCAGCGTTGAGGGGGGGACAAGGTCGTACTACACCTTC. Its translation is CSVEGGTRSYYTF.